This is a list of T cell receptor beta chains from one sample in a study of vaccination and CD4 T cells after COVID-19. MiXCR was run by TCRdb on the PCR reads, yielding one entry per CDR3 protein. The data show over 5,500 distinct CDR3 sequences, around 50% seen once. The antigens these receptors bind are not known. Specimen: CD4+ T cells from blood, cultured in vitro. Receptors were obtained from a human donor in good health. Each CDR3 is given with its conserved first and last residue. A D gene is named only where the DNA matches it firmly. Size tells how often a clone was seen (once, few, many) or the class of an expanded clone, and some rows leave it out.

clone_size	cdr3_length	v_call	j_call	d_call	cdr3_nt	cdr3_aa
.	13	TRBV7-2	TRBJ2-3	.	TGTGCCAGCAACCCATGGGCGGCGGATACGCAGTATTTT	CASNPWAADTQYF
.	16	TRBV6-1	TRBJ1-2	.	TGTGCCAGCAGTGTTAAGTCTGGGGGGCTTAGCTATGGCTACACCTTC	CASSVKSGGLSYGYTF
.	13	TRBV19	TRBJ1-2	.	TGTGCCAGTAGTCCAGGTCAAGGTTACGGCTACACCTTC	CASSPGQGYGYTF
.	13	TRBV7-6	TRBJ2-2	.	TGTGCCAGCAGCTTAGGGGTAGGCGGGGAGCTGTTTTTT	CASSLGVGGELFF
.	17	TRBV2	TRBJ2-4	.	TGTGCCAGCAGTGAAGCAGAGACAGGCTTAGCCAAAAACATTCAGTACTTC	CASSEAETGLAKNIQYF
.	18	TRBV6-5	TRBJ1-2	.	TGTGCCAGCAGTTCTCGAAGACAGGCCGACGGACGGGGCTATGGCTACACCTTC	CASSSRRQADGRGYGYTF
.	11	TRBV12-3/TRBV12-4	TRBJ2-7	.	TGTGCCAGCTCTCTAGCAAACGAGCAGTACTTC	CASSLANEQYF
.	15	TRBV12-3/TRBV12-4	TRBJ1-1	.	TGTGCCAGCAGTTACACAGGGTCGAGGCACACTGAAGCTTTCTTT	CASSYTGSRHTEAFF
few	18	TRBV7-9	TRBJ1-2	.	TGTGCCAGCAGCCTCTACAAGACCGACAGCTTATCTAACTATGGCTACACCTTC	CASSLYKTDSLSNYGYTF
few	16	TRBV15	TRBJ2-4	TRBD1	TGTGCCACCAGCCATGGACAGGGGGCCGCCAAAAACATTCAGTACTTC	CATSHGQGAAKNIQYF
few	15	TRBV6-1	TRBJ1-1	.	TGTGCCAGCAGCCCCCAGACAGCATTGAACACTGAAGCTTTCTTT	CASSPQTALNTEAFF
few	15	TRBV19	TRBJ1-5	TRBD1	TGTGCCAGTAGCGCCTTGACAGGGGTCAATCAGCCCCAGCATTTT	CASSALTGVNQPQHF
.	12	TRBV20-1	TRBJ2-5	.	TGCAGTGCTAGGGGTAGTTCAGAGACCCAGTACTTC	CSARGSSETQYF
few	18	TRBV15	TRBJ1-2	.	TGTGCCACCAGCAAGGGGAGACGACAGAGGGGAAATGACTATGGCTACACCTTC	CATSKGRRQRGNDYGYTF
.	12	TRBV20-1	TRBJ2-7	.	TGCAGTGCTCCGGACCGATCCTACGAGCAGTACTTC	CSAPDRSYEQYF
.	12	TRBV28	TRBJ1-4	TRBD1	TGTGCCAGCAGTGACAGGGGTGAAAAACTGTTTTTT	CASSDRGEKLFF
.	14	TRBV6-2/TRBV6-3	TRBJ2-2	TRBD1	TGTGCCAGCAGAGGGACAGCGAACACCGGGGAGCTGTTTTTT	CASRGTANTGELFF
.	14	TRBV20-1	TRBJ2-3	.	TGCAGTGCTAGAGACTATAGCAGGACAGATACGCAGTATTTT	CSARDYSRTDTQYF
.	15	TRBV6-5	TRBJ2-5	TRBD1	TGTGCCAGCAGTTTTAGCAGGGGGACGAAAGAGACCCAGTACTTC	CASSFSRGTKETQYF
.	13	TRBV24-1	TRBJ1-5	.	TGTGCCCGGGGAGGGACTAGCAATCAGCCCCAGCATTTT	CARGGTSNQPQHF